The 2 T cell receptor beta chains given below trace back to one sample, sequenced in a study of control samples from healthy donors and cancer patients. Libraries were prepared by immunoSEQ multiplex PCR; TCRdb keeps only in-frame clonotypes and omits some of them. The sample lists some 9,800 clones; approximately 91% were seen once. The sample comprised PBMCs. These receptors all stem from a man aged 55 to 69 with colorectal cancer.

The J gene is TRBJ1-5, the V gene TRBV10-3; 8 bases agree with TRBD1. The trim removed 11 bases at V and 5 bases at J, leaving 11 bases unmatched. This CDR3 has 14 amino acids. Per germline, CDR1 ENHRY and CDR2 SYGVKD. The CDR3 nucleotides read TGTGCCTCTAAAAAGACAGGGGAAGATCAGCCCCAGCATTTT. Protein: CASKKTGEDQPQHF.

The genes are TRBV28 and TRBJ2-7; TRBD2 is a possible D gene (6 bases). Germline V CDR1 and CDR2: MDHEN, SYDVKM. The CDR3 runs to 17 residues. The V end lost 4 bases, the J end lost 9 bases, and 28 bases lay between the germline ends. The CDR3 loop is CASSSPMEGKGSYRQYF. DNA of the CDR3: TGTGCCAGCAGTTCCCCCATGGAGGGGAAAGGATCCTACCGGCAGTACTTC.